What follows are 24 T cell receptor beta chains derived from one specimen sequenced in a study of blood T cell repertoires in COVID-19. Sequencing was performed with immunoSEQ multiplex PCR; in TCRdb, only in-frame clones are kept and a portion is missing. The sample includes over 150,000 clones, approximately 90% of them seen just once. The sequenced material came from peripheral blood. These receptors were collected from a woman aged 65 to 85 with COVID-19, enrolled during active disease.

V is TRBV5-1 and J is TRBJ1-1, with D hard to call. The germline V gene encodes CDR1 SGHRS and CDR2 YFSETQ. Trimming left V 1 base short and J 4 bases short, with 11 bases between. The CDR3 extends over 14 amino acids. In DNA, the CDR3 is TGCGCCAGCAGCTTGTATTCTCGGAGCACTGAAGCTTTCTTT. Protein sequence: CASSLYSRSTEAFF.

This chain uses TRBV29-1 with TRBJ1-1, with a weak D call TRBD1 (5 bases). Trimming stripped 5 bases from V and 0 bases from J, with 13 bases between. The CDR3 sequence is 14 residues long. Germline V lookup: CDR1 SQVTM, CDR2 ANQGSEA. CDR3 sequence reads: CSVSLDRMNTEAFF. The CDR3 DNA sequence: TGCAGCGTTAGTCTCGACAGAATGAACACTGAAGCTTTCTTT.

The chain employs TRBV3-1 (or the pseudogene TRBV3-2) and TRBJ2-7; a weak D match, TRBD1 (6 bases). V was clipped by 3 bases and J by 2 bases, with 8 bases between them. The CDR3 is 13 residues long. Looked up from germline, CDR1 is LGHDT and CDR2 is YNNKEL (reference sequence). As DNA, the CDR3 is TGTGCCAGCAGCCAGCGGACAGCCTACGAGCAGTACTTC. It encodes CASSQRTAYEQYF.

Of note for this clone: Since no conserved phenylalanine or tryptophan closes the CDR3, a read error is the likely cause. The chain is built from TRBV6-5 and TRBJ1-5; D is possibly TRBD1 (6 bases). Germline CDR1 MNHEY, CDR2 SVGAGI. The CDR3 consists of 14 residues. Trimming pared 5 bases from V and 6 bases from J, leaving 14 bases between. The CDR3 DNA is TGTGCCAGCAGTAAGTGGGGGCGCGGTCAGCCCCAGCATCTT. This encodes CASSKWGRGQPQHL.

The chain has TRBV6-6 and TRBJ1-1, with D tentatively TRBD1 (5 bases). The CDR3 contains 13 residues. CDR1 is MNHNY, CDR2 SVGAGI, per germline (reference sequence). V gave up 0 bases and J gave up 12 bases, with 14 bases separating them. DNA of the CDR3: TGTGCCAGCAGTTACTCGGTATGGGGGGATACTTTCTTT. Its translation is CASSYSVWGDTFF.

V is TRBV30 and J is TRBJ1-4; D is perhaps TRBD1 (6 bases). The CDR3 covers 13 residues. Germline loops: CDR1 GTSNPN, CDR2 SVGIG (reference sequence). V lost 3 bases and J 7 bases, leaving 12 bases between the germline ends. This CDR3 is CAWSTGMREKLFF. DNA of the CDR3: TGTGCCTGGAGCACAGGGATGCGTGAAAAACTGTTTTTT.

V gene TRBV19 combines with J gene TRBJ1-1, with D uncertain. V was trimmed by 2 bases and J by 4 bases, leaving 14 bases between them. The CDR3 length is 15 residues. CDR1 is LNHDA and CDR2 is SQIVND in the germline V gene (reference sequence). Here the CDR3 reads CASSITGRAPTEAFF. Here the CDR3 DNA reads TGTGCCAGTAGTATAACGGGAAGGGCCCCCACTGAAGCTTTCTTT. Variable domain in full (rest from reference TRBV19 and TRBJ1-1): DGGITQSPKYLFRKEGQNVTLSCEQNLNHDAMYWYRQDPGQGLRLIYYSQIVNDFQKGDIAEGYSVSREKKESFPLTVTSAQKNPTAFYLCASSITGRAPTEAFFGQGTRLTVV.

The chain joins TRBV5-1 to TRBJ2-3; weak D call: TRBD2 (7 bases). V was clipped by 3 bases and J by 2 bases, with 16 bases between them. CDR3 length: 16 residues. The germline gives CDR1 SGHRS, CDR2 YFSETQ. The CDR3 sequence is CASSSSAGAHTDTQYF. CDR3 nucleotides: TGCGCCAGCAGCTCTTCGGCGGGGGCCCACACAGATACGCAGTATTTT.

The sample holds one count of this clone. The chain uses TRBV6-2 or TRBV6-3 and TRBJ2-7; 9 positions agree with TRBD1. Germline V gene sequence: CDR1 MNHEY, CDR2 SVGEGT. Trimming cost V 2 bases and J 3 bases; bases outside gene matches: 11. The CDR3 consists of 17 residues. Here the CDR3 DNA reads TGTGCCAGCAGTTACCATGTCCGGACAGGGGTGATCTACGAGCAGTACTTC. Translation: CASSYHVRTGVIYEQYF.

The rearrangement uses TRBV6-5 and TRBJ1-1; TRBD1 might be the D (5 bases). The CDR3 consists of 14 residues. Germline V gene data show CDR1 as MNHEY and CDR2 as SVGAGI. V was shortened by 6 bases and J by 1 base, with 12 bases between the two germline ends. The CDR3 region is CASSPVRANTEAFF. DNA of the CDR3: TGTGCCAGCAGCCCCGTCAGGGCGAACACTGAAGCTTTCTTT.

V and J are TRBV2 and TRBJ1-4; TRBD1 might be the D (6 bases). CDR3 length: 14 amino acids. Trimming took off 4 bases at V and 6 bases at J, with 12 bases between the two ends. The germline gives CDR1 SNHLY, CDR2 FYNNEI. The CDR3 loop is CASSVQGGYEKLFF. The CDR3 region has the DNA TGTGCCAGCAGTGTACAGGGCGGATATGAAAAACTGTTTTTT.

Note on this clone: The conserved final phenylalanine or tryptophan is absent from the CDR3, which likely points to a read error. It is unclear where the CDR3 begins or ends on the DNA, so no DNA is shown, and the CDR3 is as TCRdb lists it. CDR3 amino acids: CASSSTDSGGPPL. The V and J genes are TRBV5-1 and TRBJ1-2. The length of the CDR3 is 13 amino acids, counting both ends. Germline V gene lookup returns CDR1 SGHRS and CDR2 YFSETQ.

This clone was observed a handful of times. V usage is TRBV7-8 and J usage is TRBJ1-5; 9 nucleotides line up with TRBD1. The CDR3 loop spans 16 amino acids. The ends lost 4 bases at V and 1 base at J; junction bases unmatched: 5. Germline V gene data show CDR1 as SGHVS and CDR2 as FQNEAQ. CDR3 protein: CASSSNRGRSNQPQHF. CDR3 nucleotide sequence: TGTGCCAGCAGCTCTAACAGGGGGCGAAGCAATCAGCCCCAGCATTTT.

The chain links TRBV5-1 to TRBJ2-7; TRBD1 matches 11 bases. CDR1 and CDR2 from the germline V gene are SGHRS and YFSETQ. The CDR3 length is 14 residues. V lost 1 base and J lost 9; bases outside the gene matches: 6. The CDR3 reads CASSLRDRGVWQYF. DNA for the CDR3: TGCGCCAGCAGCTTGAGGGACAGGGGGGTTTGGCAGTACTTC.

Written as DNA, the CDR3 is TGTGCCAGCTCACCACTAACTAGCACTGGGGCCAACGTCCTGACTTTC. Amino acid sequence: CASSPLTSTGANVLTF. The chain links TRBV18 to TRBJ2-6, with D perhaps matching TRBD2 (6 bases). Deletions cut 1 base from V and 2 bases from J, with 9 bases between. The CDR3 loop spans 16 amino acids. Germline CDR1 KGHSH, CDR2 LQKENI.

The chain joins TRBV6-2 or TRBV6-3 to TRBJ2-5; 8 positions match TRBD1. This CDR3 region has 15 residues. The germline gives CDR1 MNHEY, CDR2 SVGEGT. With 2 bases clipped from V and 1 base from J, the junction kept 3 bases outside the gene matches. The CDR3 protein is CASSYTQGAQETQYF. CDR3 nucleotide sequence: TGTGCCAGCAGTTACACGCAGGGGGCCCAAGAGACCCAGTACTTC.

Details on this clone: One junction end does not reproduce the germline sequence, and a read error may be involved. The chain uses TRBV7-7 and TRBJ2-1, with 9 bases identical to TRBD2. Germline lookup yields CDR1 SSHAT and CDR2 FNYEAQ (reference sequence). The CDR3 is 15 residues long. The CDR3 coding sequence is TGTGCTAGCAGCTTAGGGATAGCGGGAGCCAATGAGCAGTTCTTC. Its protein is CASSLGIAGANEQFF.

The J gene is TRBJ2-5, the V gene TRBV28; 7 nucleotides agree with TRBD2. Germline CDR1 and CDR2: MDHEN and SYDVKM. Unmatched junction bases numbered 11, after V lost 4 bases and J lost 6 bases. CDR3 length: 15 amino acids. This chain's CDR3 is CASSSGTNEGKTQYF. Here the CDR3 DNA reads TGTGCCAGCAGTTCCGGGACTAACGAGGGGAAGACCCAGTACTTC. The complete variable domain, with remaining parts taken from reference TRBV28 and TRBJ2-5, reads DVKVTQSSRYLVKRTGEKVFLECVQDMDHENMFWYRQDPGLGLRLIYFSYDVKMKEKGDIPEGYSVSREKKERFSLILESASTNQTSMYLCASSSGTNEGKTQYFGPGTRLLVL.

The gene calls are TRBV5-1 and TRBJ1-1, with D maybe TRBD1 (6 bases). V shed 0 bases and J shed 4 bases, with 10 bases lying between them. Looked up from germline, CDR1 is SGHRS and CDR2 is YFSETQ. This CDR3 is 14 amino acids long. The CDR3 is CASSLVGGPTEAFF. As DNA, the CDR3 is TGCGCCAGCAGCTTGGTTGGGGGCCCCACTGAAGCTTTCTTT.

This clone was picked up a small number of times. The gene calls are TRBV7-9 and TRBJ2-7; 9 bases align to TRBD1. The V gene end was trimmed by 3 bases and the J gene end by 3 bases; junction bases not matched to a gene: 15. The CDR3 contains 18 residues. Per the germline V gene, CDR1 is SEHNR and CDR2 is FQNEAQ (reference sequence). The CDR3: CASSFYSGTGKKNYEQYF. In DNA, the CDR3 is TGTGCCAGCAGCTTCTATTCCGGGACAGGGAAGAAGAACTACGAGCAGTACTTC.

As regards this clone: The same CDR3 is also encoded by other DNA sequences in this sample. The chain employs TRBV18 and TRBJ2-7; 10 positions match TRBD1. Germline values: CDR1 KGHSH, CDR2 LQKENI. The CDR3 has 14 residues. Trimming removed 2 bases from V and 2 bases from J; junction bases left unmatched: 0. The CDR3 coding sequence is TGTGCCAGCTCACCAGGGACAGGGGCCTACGAGCAGTACTTC. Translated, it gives CASSPGTGAYEQYF.

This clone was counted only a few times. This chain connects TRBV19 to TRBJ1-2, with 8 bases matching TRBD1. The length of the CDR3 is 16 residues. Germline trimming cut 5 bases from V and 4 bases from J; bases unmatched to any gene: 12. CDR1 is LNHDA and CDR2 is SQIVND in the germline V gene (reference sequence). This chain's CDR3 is CASSLGGTGRFYGYTF. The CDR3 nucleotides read TGTGCCAGTAGTCTAGGCGGGACAGGCCGCTTCTATGGCTACACCTTC.

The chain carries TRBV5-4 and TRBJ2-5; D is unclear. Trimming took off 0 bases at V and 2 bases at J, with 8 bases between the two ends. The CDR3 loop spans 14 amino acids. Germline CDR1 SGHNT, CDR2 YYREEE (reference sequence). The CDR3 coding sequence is TGTGCCAGCAGCTTGGAGTCTCGGCAAGAGACCCAGTACTTC. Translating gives CASSLESRQETQYF.

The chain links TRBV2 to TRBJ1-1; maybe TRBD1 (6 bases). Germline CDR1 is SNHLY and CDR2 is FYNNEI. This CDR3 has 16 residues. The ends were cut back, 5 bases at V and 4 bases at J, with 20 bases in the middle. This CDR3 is CASSPGVTLWGTEAFF. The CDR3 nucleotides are TGTGCCAGCAGTCCAGGGGTTACCTTGTGGGGCACTGAAGCTTTCTTT.